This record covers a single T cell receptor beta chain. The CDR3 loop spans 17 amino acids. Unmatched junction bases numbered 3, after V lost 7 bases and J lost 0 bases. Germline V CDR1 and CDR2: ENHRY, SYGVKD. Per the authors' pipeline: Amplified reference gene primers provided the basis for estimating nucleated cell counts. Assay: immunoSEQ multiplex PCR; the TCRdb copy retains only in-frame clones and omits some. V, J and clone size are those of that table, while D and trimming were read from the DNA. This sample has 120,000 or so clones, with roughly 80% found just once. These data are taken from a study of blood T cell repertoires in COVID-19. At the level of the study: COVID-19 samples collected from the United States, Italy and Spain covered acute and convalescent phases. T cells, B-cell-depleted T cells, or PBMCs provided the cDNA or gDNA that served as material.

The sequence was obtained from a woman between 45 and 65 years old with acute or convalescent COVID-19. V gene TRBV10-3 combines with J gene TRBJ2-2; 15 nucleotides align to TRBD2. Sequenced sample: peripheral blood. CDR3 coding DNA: TGTGCCATCAAAGGACTAGCGGGGGGGACGAACACCGGGGAGCTGTTTTTT. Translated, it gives CAIKGLAGGTNTGELFF.